This paragraph reports one T cell receptor (beta chain). The antigen remains undetermined. 60 Vbeta and 13 Jbeta primers were used in PCR. As originally analysed: It was a later analysis that counted roughly 80 million unique TCR beta chains, of which 8.5 million to 12 million were shared. Clones were read by immunoSEQ multiplex PCR, and TCRdb kept only the in-frame ones, dropping some. Clonal size and the V and J genes are those of that table, whereas D and trimming came from the DNA. The table records roughly 180,000 clones, approximately 80% of them present only once. The sample comes from a study of cytomegalovirus exposure and HLA in healthy donors. Points from the study as a whole: What was likely a sequencing artifact was a cluster of highly shared sequence variants. A later analysis showed TCR association rates differing by HLA locus, peaking at DRB1 and lowest at HLA-C.

V dropped 0 bases and J dropped 5 bases, with 6 bases sitting between them. The CDR3 has 13 amino acids. Germline CDR1 is SGHDT and CDR2 is YYEEEE. Source material: PBMCs. V and J are TRBV5-6 and TRBJ2-1, with D perhaps TRBD1 (5 bases). This TCR was sampled from a girl aged 2 to 10 in good health and CMV-seropositive. In nucleotides, the CDR3 is TGTGCCAGCAGCTTGGTAGGGGACAATGAGCAGTTCTTC. Encoded protein: CASSLVGDNEQFF.